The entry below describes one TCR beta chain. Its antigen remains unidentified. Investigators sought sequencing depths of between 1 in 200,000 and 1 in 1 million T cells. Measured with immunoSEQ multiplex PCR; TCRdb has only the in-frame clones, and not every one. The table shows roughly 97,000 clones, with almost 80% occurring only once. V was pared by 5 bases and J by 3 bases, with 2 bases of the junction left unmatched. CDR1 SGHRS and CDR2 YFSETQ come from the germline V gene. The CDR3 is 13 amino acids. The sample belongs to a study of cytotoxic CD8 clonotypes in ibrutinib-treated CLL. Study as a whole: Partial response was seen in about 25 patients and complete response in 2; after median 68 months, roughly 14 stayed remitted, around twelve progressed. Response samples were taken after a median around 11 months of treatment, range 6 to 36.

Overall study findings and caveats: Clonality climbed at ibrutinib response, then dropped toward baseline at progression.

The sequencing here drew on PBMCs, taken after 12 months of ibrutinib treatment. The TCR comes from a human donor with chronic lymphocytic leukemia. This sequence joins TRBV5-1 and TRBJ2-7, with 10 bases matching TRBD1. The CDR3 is CASSWTGGYEQYF. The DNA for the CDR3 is TGCGCCAGCAGTTGGACAGGGGGCTACGAGCAGTACTTC.